The sequence of this TCR beta chain was determined in a study of T cells in Graves' hyperthyroidism and ophthalmopathy (dated by TCRdb to between 2019 and 2020). The study in broad terms: A discovery cohort of about a hundred patients, fewer than 50 with Graves' ophthalmopathy and under 60 with stable Graves' hyperthyroidism, was used to find distinguishing TCR V-J signatures. Whether ophthalmopathy could be predicted prospectively was tested in an independent validation cohort made up of some 20 hyperthyroidism patients plus 17 patients who later progressed to ophthalmopathy. The roughly 91 discovery patients were randomly divided into training and test sets at a 7:3 ratio. Thyroid tissue and blood T-cell repertoires from six Graves' hyperthyroidism patients were also compared in the study. After blood sampling, hyperthyroidism patients were treated with methimazole at a starting dose of 30 mg daily, and ophthalmopathy patients were treated with high-dose intravenous methylprednisolone. The paper describes TCR Vbeta CDR3 sequencing of 140 or so peripheral blood samples, made up of 43 ophthalmopathy patients, approximately 76 hyperthyroidism patients and 17 progressor patients.

Stable Graves' hyperthyroidism was defined as no progression to ophthalmopathy during 18 months of follow-up. Hyperthyroidism patients were aged 18 to 65 years and newly diagnosed, with disease duration of less than 2 months. Exclusion was applied to patients with uncontrolled infections, other autoimmune diseases, pregnancy or lactation. Clinical symptoms, serum thyroxine and TRAb, thyroid ultrasound, and orbital computed tomography formed the basis for the diagnoses. Trizol reagent was used to extract total RNA, and RNA quality was then checked on an Agilent 2100 Bioanalyzer. Broad study findings and their caveats: Blood samples also contained most of the expanded thyroid clonotypes (frequency above 0.001), which suggests that blood repertoires may reflect thyroid immune responses. Sample size was not statistically predetermined, and investigators were not blinded to group allocation. In validation, progression to ophthalmopathy was predicted by the model with about 70% sensitivity and 72.22% specificity, a median of roughly 6 months before onset. A 13 V-J signature model separated ophthalmopathy from stable hyperthyroidism, with just over 85% sensitivity and roughly 82% specificity in cross-validation and 80%/75% in testing.

Taken from the germline V gene, the CDR1 and CDR2 loops are ENHRY and SYGVKD. The CDR3 has 16 amino acids, counting the end cysteine and phenylalanine. The read is trimmed to its CDR3 DNA, 48 bases read in frame from base 1. Here V drops 8 bases and J drops 4 bases, and the junction holds 14 bases not matched to any gene. In regard to this clonotype: Its cognate antigen has yet to be identified. Base qualities were left out, and no much larger clone turns up one base away.

The TCR beta CDR3 regions were amplified from the RNA transcripts. The TCR CDR3 was subjected to a first round of RT-PCR using the HTBI primer set and the Qiagen OneStep RT-PCR kit. Libraries were constructed in a second round of multiplex PCR, after which size selection and purification were performed. Libraries were sequenced paired-end with 100 bp reads on an Illumina HiSeq2000. From the authors' description of their analysis: SOAPnuke was used to process the raw data, throwing out any read that contained adapters or uncalled bases, had a mean Phred below 15, or lacked an exact constant-primer or identifier match. High-quality paired reads were merged using COPE v1.2.5, and each unique nucleotide sequence was defined as a clonotype. MiTCR v1.1 was used to align the clonotypes against IMGT TRBV, TRBD and TRBJ reference segments. The analysis included only V-J combinations with a frequency above 0.0001, which together covered 98% to 99.2% of the repertoires. A TCS score was defined as the ratio between F50 (clonal expansion) and ExV (chaos), using BLOSUM62-based TCRdist between CDR3 peptides within each V-J. Welch's t-statistics and random forest reduced around 510 V-J features to 13, which were used in a naive Bayes classifier (R e1071). Thyroid-blood repertoire similarity was quantified with the Morisita-Horn index. The public sequencing data were trimmed at Q25 with fastp and processed into clonotypes with MiXCR by TCRdb, which kept only in-frame beta chains. Records with the same CDR3 protein are collapsed into one entry carrying the most frequent genes and DNA. These V and J calls are TCRdb output, not the study's own analysis. The sample has roughly 100,000 distinct CDR3 sequences on record, around 37% of them singletons. 10% of the sample goes to the ten largest clones.

Recombination joined TRBV10-3 with TRBJ1-1; 9 bases in the middle match TRBD1. This TCR was recovered from a woman in her twenties or thirties with Graves' hyperthyroidism. The material sequenced was peripheral blood or thyroid tissue (not recorded which). Read as DNA, the sequence is TGTGCCATCGGCTCGGACAGGGGAAGTTGGGTCACTGAAGCTTTCTTT. This translates into CAIGSDRGSWVTEAFF.